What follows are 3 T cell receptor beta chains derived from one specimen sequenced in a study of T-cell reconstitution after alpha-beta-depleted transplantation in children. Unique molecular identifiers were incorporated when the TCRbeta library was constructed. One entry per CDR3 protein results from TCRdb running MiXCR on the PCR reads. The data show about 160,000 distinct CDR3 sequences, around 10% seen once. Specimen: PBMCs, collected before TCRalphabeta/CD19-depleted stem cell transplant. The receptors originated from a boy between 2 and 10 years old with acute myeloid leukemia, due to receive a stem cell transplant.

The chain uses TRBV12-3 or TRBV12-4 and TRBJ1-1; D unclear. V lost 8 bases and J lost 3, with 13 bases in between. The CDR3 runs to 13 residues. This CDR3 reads CASARTGDTEAFF. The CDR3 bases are TGTGCCAGCGCCCGCACCGGGGACACTGAAGCTTTCTTT.

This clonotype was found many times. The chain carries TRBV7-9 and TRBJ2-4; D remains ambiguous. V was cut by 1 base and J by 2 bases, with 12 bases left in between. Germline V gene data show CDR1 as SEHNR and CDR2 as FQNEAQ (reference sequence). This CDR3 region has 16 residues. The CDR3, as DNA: TGTGCCAGCAGCTTAGTTATGGTTCAAACCAAAAACATTCAGTACTTC. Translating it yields CASSLVMVQTKNIQYF.

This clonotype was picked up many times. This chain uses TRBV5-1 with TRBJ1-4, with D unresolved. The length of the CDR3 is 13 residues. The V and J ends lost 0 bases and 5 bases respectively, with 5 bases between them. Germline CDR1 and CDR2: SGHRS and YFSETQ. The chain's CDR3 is CASSLAGNEKLFF. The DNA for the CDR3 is TGCGCCAGCAGCTTGGCTGGGAATGAAAAACTGTTTTTT.